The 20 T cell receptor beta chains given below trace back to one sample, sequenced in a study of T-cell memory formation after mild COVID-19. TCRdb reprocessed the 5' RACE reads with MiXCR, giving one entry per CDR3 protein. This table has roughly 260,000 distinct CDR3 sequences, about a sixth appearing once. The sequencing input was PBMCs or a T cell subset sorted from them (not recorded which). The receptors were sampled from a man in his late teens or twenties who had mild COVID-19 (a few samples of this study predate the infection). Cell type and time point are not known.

The CDR3 region has the DNA TGCGCCAGCAGCCGAGCCGAGTCCAGAGTAGAGGAGCAGTTCTTC. This translates into CASSRAESRVEEQFF. The rearrangement joins TRBV5-1 to TRBJ2-1; unclear D gene. Trimming cost V 4 bases and J 10 bases, with 21 bases left between them. CDR1 and CDR2 from the germline V gene are SGHRS and YFSETQ. The CDR3 loop spans 15 amino acids. The entire variable domain, with the rest obtained from reference TRBV5-1 and TRBJ2-1, is as follows: KAGVTQTPRYLIKTRGQQVTLSCSPISGHRSVSWYQQTPGQGLQFLFEYFSETQRNKGNFPGRFSGRQFSNSRSEMNVSTLELGDSALYLCASSRAESRVEEQFFGPGTRLTVL.

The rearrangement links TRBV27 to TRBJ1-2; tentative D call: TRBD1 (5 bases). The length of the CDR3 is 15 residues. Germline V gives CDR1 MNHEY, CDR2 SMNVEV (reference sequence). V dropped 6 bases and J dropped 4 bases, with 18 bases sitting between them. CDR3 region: CASRPLNQGPYGYTF. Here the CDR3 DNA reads TGTGCCAGCAGACCACTAAACCAGGGTCCCTATGGCTACACCTTC.

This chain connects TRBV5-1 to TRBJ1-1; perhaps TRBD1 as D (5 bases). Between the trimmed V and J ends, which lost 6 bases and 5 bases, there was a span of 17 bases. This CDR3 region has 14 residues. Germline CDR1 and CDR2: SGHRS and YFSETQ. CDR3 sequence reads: CASTLDGGRTEAFF. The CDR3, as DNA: TGCGCCAGCACTCTGGACGGGGGTAGGACTGAAGCTTTCTTT. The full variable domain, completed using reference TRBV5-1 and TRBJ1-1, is KAGVTQTPRYLIKTRGQQVTLSCSPISGHRSVSWYQQTPGQGLQFLFEYFSETQRNKGNFPGRFSGRQFSNSRSEMNVSTLELGDSALYLCASTLDGGRTEAFFGQGTRLTVV.

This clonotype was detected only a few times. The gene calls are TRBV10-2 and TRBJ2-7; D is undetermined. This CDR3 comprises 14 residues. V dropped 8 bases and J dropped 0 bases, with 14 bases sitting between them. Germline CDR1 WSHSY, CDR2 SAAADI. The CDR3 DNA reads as TGCGCCAGCCTACCGGGCGGCCGCTCCTACGAGCAGTACTTC. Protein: CASLPGGRSYEQYF.

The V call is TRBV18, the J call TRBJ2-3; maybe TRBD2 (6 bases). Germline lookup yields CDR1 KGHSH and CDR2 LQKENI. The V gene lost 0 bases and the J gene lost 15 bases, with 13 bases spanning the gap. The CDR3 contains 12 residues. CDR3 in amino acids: CASSPPTGVRYF. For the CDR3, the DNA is TGTGCCAGCTCACCACCGACGGGGGTGAGATATTTT.

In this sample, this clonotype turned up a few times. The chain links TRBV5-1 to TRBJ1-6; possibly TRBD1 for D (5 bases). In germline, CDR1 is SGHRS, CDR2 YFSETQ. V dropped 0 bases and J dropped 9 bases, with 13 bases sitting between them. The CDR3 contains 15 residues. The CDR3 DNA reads TGCGCCAGCAGCTTGGAAATGTCGGGGACTTCACCCCTCCACTTT. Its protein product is CASSLEMSGTSPLHF.

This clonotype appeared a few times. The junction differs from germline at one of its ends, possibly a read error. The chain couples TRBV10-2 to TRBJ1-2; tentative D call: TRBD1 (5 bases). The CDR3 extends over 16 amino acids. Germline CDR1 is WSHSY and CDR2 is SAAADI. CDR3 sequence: CASSEWGTDLFYGYTF. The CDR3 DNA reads TGCGCCAGCAGCGAGTGGGGGACTGACCTCTTCTATGGCTACACCTTC.

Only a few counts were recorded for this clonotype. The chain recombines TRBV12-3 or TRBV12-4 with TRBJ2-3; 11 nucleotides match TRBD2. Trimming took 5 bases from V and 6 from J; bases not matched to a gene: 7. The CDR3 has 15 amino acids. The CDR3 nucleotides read TGTGCCAGCAGTCCCGTACTAGCGGGGGCGGATACGCAGTATTTT. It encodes CASSPVLAGADTQYF.

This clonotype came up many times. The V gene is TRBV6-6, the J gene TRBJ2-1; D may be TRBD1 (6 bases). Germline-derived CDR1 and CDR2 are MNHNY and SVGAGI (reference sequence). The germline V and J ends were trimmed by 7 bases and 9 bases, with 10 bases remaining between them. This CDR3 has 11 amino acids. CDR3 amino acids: CASTEGGEQFF. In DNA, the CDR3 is TGTGCCAGCACCGAAGGGGGTGAGCAGTTCTTC.

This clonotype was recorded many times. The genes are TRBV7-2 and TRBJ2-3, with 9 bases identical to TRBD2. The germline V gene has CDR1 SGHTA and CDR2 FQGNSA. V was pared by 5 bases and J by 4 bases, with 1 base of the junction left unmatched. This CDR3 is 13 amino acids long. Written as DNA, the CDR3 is TGTGCCAGCAGCCCTAGCGGGGCAGATACGCAGTATTTT. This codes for CASSPSGADTQYF.

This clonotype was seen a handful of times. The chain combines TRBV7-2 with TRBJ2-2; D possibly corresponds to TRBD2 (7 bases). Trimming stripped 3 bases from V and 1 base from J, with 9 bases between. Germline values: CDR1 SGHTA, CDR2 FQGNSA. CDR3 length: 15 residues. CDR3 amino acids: CASSFRGGNTGELFF. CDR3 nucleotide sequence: TGTGCCAGCAGCTTTAGGGGGGGGAACACCGGGGAGCTGTTTTTT.

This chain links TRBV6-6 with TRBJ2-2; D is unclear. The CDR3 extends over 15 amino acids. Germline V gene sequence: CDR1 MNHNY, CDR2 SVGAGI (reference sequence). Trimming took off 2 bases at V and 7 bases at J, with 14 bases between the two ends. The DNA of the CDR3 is TGTGCCAGCAGTTACCCCTTTGGAGACGTCGGGGAGCTGTTTTTT. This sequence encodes CASSYPFGDVGELFF.

The CDR3 loop is CASSLASGGNYNEQFF. As DNA, the CDR3 is TGCGCCAGCAGCTTGGCTAGCGGGGGGAACTACAATGAGCAGTTCTTC. The rearrangement uses TRBV5-1 and TRBJ2-1; 11 bases match TRBD2. V was pared by 0 bases and J by 3 bases, with 2 bases of the junction left unmatched. Germline V gives CDR1 SGHRS, CDR2 YFSETQ. This CDR3 has 16 amino acids.

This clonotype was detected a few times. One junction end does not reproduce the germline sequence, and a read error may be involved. The CDR3: CGISRDSSDTQYF. For the CDR3, the DNA is TGCGGTATATCCCGGGACTCCTCAGATACGCAGTATTTT. The gene calls are TRBV28 and TRBJ2-3; tentative D call: TRBD2 (6 bases). CDR1 is MDHEN, CDR2 SYDVKM, per germline. The CDR3 spans 13 residues. Full variable domain (remainder filled in from reference TRBV28 and TRBJ2-3): DVKVTQSSRYLVKRTGEKVFLECVQDMDHENMFWYRQDPGLGLRLIYFSYDVKMKEKGDIPEGYSVSREKKERFSLILESASTNQTSMYLCGISRDSSDTQYFGPGTRLTVL.

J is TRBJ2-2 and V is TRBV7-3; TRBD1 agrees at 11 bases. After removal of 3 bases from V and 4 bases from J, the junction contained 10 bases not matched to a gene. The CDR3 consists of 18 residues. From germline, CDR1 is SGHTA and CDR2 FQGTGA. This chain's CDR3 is CASSFSGQGARSTGELFF. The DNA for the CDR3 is TGTGCCAGCAGCTTCTCCGGACAGGGGGCGCGCAGCACCGGGGAGCTGTTTTTT.

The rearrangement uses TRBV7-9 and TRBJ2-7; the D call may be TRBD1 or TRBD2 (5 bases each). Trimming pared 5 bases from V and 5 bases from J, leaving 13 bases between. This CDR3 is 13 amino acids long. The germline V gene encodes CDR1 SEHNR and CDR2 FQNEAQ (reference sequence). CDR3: CASSGAGRHEQYF. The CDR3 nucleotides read TGTGCCAGCAGCGGGGCGGGTCGCCACGAGCAGTACTTC.

The CDR3 protein is CASSPLLRSGELFF. CDR3 in DNA: TGCGCCAGCAGCCCGTTACTCAGGTCCGGGGAGCTGTTTTTT. V gene TRBV4-1 combines with J gene TRBJ2-2; the D is unclear. Trimming took 4 bases from V and 6 from J, leaving 12 bases between them. The CDR3 contains 14 residues. Looked up from germline, CDR1 is MGHRA and CDR2 is YSYEKL.

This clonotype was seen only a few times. The CDR3 loop reads CASRGGRGRSPLHF. The CDR3 bases are TGTGCCAGCAGGGGGGGACGAGGAAGATCACCCCTCCACTTT. V usage is TRBV12-3 or TRBV12-4 and J usage is TRBJ1-6; perhaps TRBD1 as D (5 bases). V lost 6 bases and J lost 10, with 16 bases in between. The CDR3 covers 14 residues.

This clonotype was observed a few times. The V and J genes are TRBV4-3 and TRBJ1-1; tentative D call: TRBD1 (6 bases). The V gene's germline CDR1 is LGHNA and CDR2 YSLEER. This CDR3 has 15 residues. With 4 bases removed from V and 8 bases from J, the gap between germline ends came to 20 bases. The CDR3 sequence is CASSRSWTETGEAFF. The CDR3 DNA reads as TGCGCCAGCAGCCGATCTTGGACAGAAACGGGGGAAGCTTTCTTT.

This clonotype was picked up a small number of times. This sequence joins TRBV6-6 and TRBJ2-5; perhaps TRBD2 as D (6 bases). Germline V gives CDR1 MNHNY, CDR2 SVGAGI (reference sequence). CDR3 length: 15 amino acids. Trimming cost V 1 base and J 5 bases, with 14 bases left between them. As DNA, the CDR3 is TGTGCCAGCAGTTACTTGTATTGGGAGGAGGAGACCCAGTACTTC. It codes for CASSYLYWEEETQYF.